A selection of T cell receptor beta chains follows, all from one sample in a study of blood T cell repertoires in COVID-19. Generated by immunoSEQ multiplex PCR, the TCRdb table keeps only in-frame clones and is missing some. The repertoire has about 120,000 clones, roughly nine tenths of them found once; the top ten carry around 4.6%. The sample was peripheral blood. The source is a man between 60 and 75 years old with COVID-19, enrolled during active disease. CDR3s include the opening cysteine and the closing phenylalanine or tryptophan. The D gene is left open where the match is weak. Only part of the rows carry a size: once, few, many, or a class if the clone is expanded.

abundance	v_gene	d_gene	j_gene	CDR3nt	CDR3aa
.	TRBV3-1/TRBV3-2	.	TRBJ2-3	TGTGCCAGCAGCCCGACCGCAGGGGATACGCAGTATTTT	CASSPTAGDTQYF
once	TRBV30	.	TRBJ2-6	TGTGCCTGGAGTGCCGATGCAGGTAGTCTTGGGGCCAACGTCCTGACTTTC	CAWSADAGSLGANVLTF
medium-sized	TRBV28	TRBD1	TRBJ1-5	TGTGCCAGCAGGACCGGGACAGGGTATCAGCCCCAGCATTTT	CASRTGTGYQPQHF
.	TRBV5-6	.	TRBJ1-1	TGTGCCAGCAGCTTGGAGAGTGGGCTGATCACTGAAGCTTTCTTT	CASSLESGLITEAFF
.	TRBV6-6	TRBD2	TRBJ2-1	TGTGCCAGCAGTCCCATTAGGACTAGCGGGATGTACAATGAGCAGTTCTTC	CASSPIRTSGMYNEQFF
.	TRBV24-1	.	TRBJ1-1	TGTGCCACCAGTGCGACTTCGAACACTGAAGCTTTCTTT	CATSATSNTEAFF
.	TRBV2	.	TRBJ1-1	TGTGCCAGCACTATCCAGGGGAGAACAGGCACTGAAGCTTTCTTT	CASTIQGRTGTEAFF
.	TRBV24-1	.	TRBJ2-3	TGTGCCACTTCGCAGGGACTTATCACAGATACGCAGTATTTT	CATSQGLITDTQYF
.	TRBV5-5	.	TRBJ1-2	TGTGCCAGCAGCCCCATTTTGGGCAGGGTCGTCGGTGGCTACACCTTC	CASSPILGRVVGGYTF
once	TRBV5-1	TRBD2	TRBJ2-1	TGCGCCAGCAGCCCTCCTGGGACTAGCGGGAGTAATGAGCAGTTCTTC	CASSPPGTSGSNEQFF
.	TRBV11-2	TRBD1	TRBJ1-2	TGTGCCAGCAGCTTAGATCTGGCGGCAGGGGGTGGCTACACCTTC	CASSLDLAAGGGYTF
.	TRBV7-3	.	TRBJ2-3	TGTGCCAGCAGCTCCAGGAGGACAGATACGCAGTATTTT	CASSSRRTDTQYF
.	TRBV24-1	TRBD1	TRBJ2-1	TGTGCCACCAGTGATTTGGGGGGGACAGGGTACAATGAGCAGTTCTTC	CATSDLGGTGYNEQFF
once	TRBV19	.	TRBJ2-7	TGTGCCAGTAGTATTAGGGACAAGCCCTACGAGCAGTACTTC	CASSIRDKPYEQYF
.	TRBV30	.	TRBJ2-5	TGTGCGGCCGGGGAGGGGGAATGGGAGACCCAGTACTTC	CAAGEGEWETQYF
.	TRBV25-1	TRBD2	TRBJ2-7	TGTGCCAGCAGGACTAGCGGGAGTCACGAGCAGTACTTC	CASRTSGSHEQYF
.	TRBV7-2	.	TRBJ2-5	TGTGCCAGCAGCTTAGGAATTGAGGAGACCCAGTACTTC	CASSLGIEETQYF
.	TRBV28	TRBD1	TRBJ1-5	TGTGCCAGCAGTCGGATCACAGGGGGGAATCAGCCCCAGCATTTT	CASSRITGGNQPQHF
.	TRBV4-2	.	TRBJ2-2	TGTGCCAGCAGCCAAGAAGTGGGGAGAGGGACCGGGGAGCTGTTTTTT	CASSQEVGRGTGELFF
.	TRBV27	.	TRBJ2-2	TGTGCCAGCAGTTTATCTGCCCGGACAGAATACACCGGGGAGCTGTTTTTT	CASSLSARTEYTGELFF